This T cell receptor beta chain was sequenced in a study of glioma-infiltrating T cells (dated by TCRdb to between 2015 and 2016). For context, the study as a whole: Low-grade gliomas were WHO grade II oligodendrogliomas or astrocytomas, and glioblastomas were WHO grade IV tumors sampled at initial rather than recurrent diagnosis. Dexamethasone was administered to glioma patients for six or fewer days before surgery. The sequencing target for blood libraries was about 4.5- to 11-fold coverage of about a million peripheral T cells. The study sequenced TCR alpha- and beta-chain repertoires from glioma tissue, from non-neoplastic brain tissue and from matched peripheral blood mononuclear cells. Each tissue-infiltrating repertoire was compared with the same patient's peripheral blood repertoire to measure divergence between tissue and blood T-cell populations. Three low-grade glioma patients, several primary glioblastoma patients, and three non-glioma patients who contributed non-neoplastic brain tissue made up the paired cohort.

In its sample, this clonotype was seen a few times. No cognate antigen has been identified for it. No per-base quality is available; no much larger clone lies one base away. Immediately after resection, surgical brain or tumor specimens were cryofrozen in liquid nitrogen, and peripheral blood cells were collected at the same time. Results the study describes overall, beyond this receptor: VJ-independent divergence between tissue and blood was below expectation in non-neoplastic patients but above expectation in all gliomas, especially low-grade gliomas. Only a very small number of CDR3 sequences turned up in both tissue and blood, a result put down to high CDR3 diversity combined with limited sampling. The group comparisons were based on small numbers of patients: three non-neoplastic, three low-grade glioma and several glioblastoma patients. A signature set of shared blood CDR3 motifs marked patients with low tissue-blood divergence and was depleted in highly divergent patients.

TCR alpha and beta CDR3 regions were amplified with the iRepertoire nested amplicon-rescue multiplex PCR (arm-PCR) platform from RNA. The input for one-step reverse transcription and amplification was about 100-400 ng of either tissue mRNA or PBMC total RNA. Following bead purification, Illumina adapters were added by a secondary multiplex PCR, and the libraries were gel-purified between 200 and 400 bp. The libraries contained internal 6-nucleotide barcodes that were used for demultiplexing. Sequencing of libraries was performed on an Illumina MiSeq with 2x220 or 2x250 nucleotide paired-end reads. On the study's bioinformatics: Paired reads were merged using FLASH 1.2.11 and aligned with BWA-MEM to the GRCh37 human genome, and TRA and TRB reads were then extracted. V and J assignment used an IMGT-derived reference of cassette sequences and CDR3 motifs that included pseudogenes. Reads were translated in three frames, and productive CDR3s were defined by a C…FGXG motif without stop codons. Unique combinations of V-J cassette pair and CDR3 amino acid sequence were defined as clonotypes. Reads were filtered by Hamming distance, with the threshold set by the sequence error rate of each sample in mapped regions. TCRdb reanalyzed the raw reads on its own, using fastp at Q25 for trimming and MiXCR for clone calling, and kept in-frame beta chains. Every entry covers one CDR3 protein and lists the most common genes and DNA from its rows. TCRdb, not the authors, supplied the V and J calls. Present in this sample are approximately 400,000 distinct CDR3 sequences, roughly two fifths of which were seen just once. 12% of the sample is in the top ten clones.

Sequenced material: glioma tissue, nonneoplastic brain tissue, or PBMCs (not recorded which). This clonotype was sampled from a human donor with low-grade glioma or glioblastoma, undergoing nonglioma brain surgery, or in good health (not recorded which).

The CDR3 region has the sequence CSAREKVASEAFF. The DNA is TGCAGTGCTAGAGAGAAAGTCGCTAGTGAAGCTTTCTTT. The chain uses TRBV20-1 and TRBJ1-1; the D gene is unclear. CDR3 length: 13 amino acids, cysteine to phenylalanine. The DNA shown is the 39-base CDR3, in frame from base 1. Sequences DFQATT (CDR1) and SNEGSKA (CDR2) are obtained from the germline V gene (reference sequence). Trimming removed 0 bases from V and 7 bases from J, leaving 12 bases between the germline ends.